This passage covers 15 T cell receptor beta chains from one sample sequenced in a study of T cells in Graves' hyperthyroidism and ophthalmopathy. RNA transcripts were the template for amplifying TCR beta CDR3 regions. The study used the HTBI primer set for a first-round RT-PCR of the TCR CDR3. Each CDR3 protein gets one entry after TCRdb re-called the multiplex PCR reads with MiXCR. This table holds 500,000 to 750,000 distinct CDR3 sequences, roughly 50% found once. The sample consisted of peripheral blood or thyroid tissue (not recorded which). These receptors originate from a young woman with Graves' hyperthyroidism.

At least ten counts were recorded for this clonotype. This chain joins TRBV24-1 and TRBJ1-2, with D hard to call. The germline V gene has CDR1 KGHDR and CDR2 SFDVKD. The V and J ends lost 4 bases and 10 bases respectively, with 12 bases between them. This CDR3 has 12 amino acids. The CDR3 sequence: CATSEGKDAYTF. CDR3 DNA: TGTGCCACCAGTGAGGGGAAAGACGCCTACACCTTC.

The chain links TRBV11-3 to TRBJ2-6; D might be TRBD2 (6 bases). V lost 4 bases and J lost 2, with 9 bases in between. Germline V lookup: CDR1 SGHNT, CDR2 YENEEA. The CDR3 runs to 15 residues. The CDR3 DNA reads TGTGCCAGCAGCTCGGCGGGGACTGGGGCCAACGTCCTGACTTTC. Its translation is CASSSAGTGANVLTF.

This clonotype was counted at least ten times. V and J are TRBV12-3 or TRBV12-4 and TRBJ1-5, with TRBD1 identical over 7 bases. The junction had 8 bases not matched to a gene; V was cut back by 6 bases and J by 6 bases. This CDR3 is built from 14 residues. CDR3 in amino acids: CASSRQGRSQPQHF. CDR3 sequence (DNA): TGTGCCAGCAGCCGACAGGGTAGGAGTCAGCCCCAGCATTTT.

This clonotype was counted once. This clone may be a read error of a much larger clone one base away. CDR3 sequence: CASSSGQGLGEQNF. DNA of the CDR3: TGCGCCAGCAGCAGTGGACAGGGGTTGGGTGAGCAGAACTTC. V is TRBV5-1 and J is TRBJ2-7; 9 nucleotides align to TRBD1. The germline CDR1 and CDR2 sequences are SGHRS and YFSETQ. The CDR3 runs 14 residues.

The chain has TRBV7-2 and TRBJ2-7, with D unclear. TRBJ2-1 explains the end of the DNA better; the J call may be wrong. The germline V gene encodes CDR1 SGHTA and CDR2 FQGNSA. The CDR3 runs to 11 residues. This CDR3 reads CASSQYHEQFF. The CDR3 DNA reads as TGTGCCAGCAGCCAATACCATGAGCAGTTCTTC.

V and J are TRBV7-2 and TRBJ2-3, with D unclear. CDR1 is SGHTA and CDR2 is FQGNSA in the germline V gene. This CDR3 has 16 amino acids. Trimming left V 1 base short and J 6 bases short, with 17 bases between. The CDR3 region has the DNA TGTGCCAGCAGCTTAGGGATGGACGTACGGGCCGATACGCAGTATTTT. This encodes CASSLGMDVRADTQYF.

In the case of this clonotype: An end of the junction does not agree with germline; a read error may underlie this. This rearrangement joins TRBV7-8 to TRBJ1-3, with unresolved D. Germline V lookup: CDR1 SGHVS, CDR2 FQNEAQ. CDR3 size: 14 residues. DNA of the CDR3: TGTGCCAGCAGCTTAGCGGGTTACGGAAACACCATGTATTTT. This gives the protein CASSLAGYGNTMYF.

This chain joins TRBV11-1 and TRBJ1-1; D remains unclear. Germline values: CDR1 SGHAT, CDR2 FQDESV (reference sequence). This CDR3 region has 12 residues. The CDR3 loop is CDREPDDTEAFF. CDR3 in DNA: TGTGACCGTGAACCTGACGACACTGAAGCTTTCTTT. The variable domain in full, completed from reference TRBV11-1 and TRBJ1-1, reads EAEVAQSPRYKITEKSQAVAFWCDPISGHATLYWYRQILGQGPELLVQFQDESVVDDSQLPKDRFSAERLKGVDSTLKIQPAELGDSAMYLCDREPDDTEAFFGQGTRLTVV.

Comment on this clonotype: A much larger clone lies a single base off, so this may be a read error. J is TRBJ1-4 and V is TRBV7-2; TRBD1 matches 11 bases. The germline V gene encodes CDR1 SGHTA and CDR2 FQGNSA. The CDR3 loop spans 21 amino acids. The CDR3 region is CAGSFTGQGVSLEATNEKLFF. As DNA, the CDR3 is TGTGCCGGCAGCTTCACGGGACAGGGGGTGTCGCTCGAAGCGACTAATGAAAAACTGTTTTTT.

The gene calls are TRBV29-1 and TRBJ2-7; TRBD2 matches at 9 bases. Germline CDR1 SQVTM, CDR2 ANQGSEA. The CDR3 runs to 15 residues. The V segment lost 7 bases and the J segment 3 bases; nucleotides outside the gene matches: 13. This chain's CDR3 is CSDGNSGRVDYEQYF. In DNA, the CDR3 is TGCAGCGATGGAAATAGCGGGAGAGTTGACTACGAGCAGTACTTC.

The table lists this clonotype with many counts. The V gene is TRBV9, the J gene TRBJ1-3; D not certain. The germline V gene encodes CDR1 SGDLS and CDR2 YYNGEE. V lost 0 bases and J lost 1, with 11 bases in between. This CDR3 comprises 16 residues. The CDR3 DNA reads TGTGCCAGCAGCGTAGCCTACAGATCGTCTGGAAACACCATATATTTT. This codes for CASSVAYRSSGNTIYF. The complete variable domain, with remaining parts taken from reference TRBV9 and TRBJ1-3, reads DSGVTQTPKHLITATGQRVTLRCSPRSGDLSVYWYQQSLDQGLQFLIQYYNGEERAKGNILERFSAQQFPDLHSELNLSSLELGDSALYFCASSVAYRSSGNTIYFGEGSWLTVV.

The chain joins TRBV7-2 to TRBJ1-5; perhaps TRBD1 as D (6 bases). This CDR3 contains 17 residues. Trimming removed 5 bases at V and 0 bases at J, with 17 bases between. The V gene's germline CDR1 is SGHTA and CDR2 FQGNSA. CDR3 in DNA: TGTGCCAGCAGCCTTGGGGGTGGGGGCTATAGCAATCAGCCCCAGCATTTT. Residues: CASSLGGGGYSNQPQHF. Complete variable domain (other parts from reference TRBV7-2 and TRBJ1-5): GAGVSQSPSNKVTEKGKDVELRCDPISGHTALYWYRQSLGQGLEFLIYFQGNSAPDKSGLPSDRFSAERTGGSVSTLTIQRTQQEDSAVYLCASSLGGGGYSNQPQHFGDGTRLSIL.

The chain couples TRBV7-6 to TRBJ2-7, with 8 bases aligning to TRBD2. V gave up 8 bases and J gave up 0 bases; unmatched junction bases: 6. This CDR3 spans 14 amino acids. Germline CDR1 and CDR2: SGHVS and FNYEAQ. DNA for the CDR3: TGTGCCAGCTCAGGGCGGGGGGTCTCCTACGAGCAGTACTTC. This sequence encodes CASSGRGVSYEQYF.

This clonotype was observed many times. The rearrangement links TRBV7-2 to TRBJ1-2; D remains unclear. The germline V gene has CDR1 SGHTA and CDR2 FQGNSA. V was pared by 5 bases and J by 0 bases, with 7 bases between. The CDR3 sequence is 13 residues long. CDR3 sequence: CASSATSNYGYTF. Written as DNA, the CDR3 is TGTGCCAGCAGCGCTACATCTAACTATGGCTACACCTTC.

The chain's CDR3 is CASSPAGRDKETQYF. Here the CDR3 DNA reads TGTGCCAGCAGCCCCGCGGGCAGGGACAAAGAGACCCAGTACTTC. This sequence joins TRBV7-9 and TRBJ2-5; D is perhaps TRBD1 (6 bases). Germline V lookup: CDR1 SEHNR, CDR2 FQNEAQ (reference sequence). The V and J ends lost 5 bases and 3 bases respectively, with 16 bases between them. CDR3 length: 15 residues.